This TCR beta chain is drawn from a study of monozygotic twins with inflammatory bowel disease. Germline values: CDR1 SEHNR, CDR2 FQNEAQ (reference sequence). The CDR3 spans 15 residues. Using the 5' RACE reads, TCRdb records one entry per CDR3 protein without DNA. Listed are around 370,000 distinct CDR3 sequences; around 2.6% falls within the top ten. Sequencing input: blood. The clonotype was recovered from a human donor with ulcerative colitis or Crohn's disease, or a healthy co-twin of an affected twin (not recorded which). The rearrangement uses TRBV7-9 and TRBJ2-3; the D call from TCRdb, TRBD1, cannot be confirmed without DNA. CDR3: CASSSPGFDGNTQYF.